There are many counts of the clone carrying this T cell receptor (beta chain). Its specificity is not known. Other autoimmune disease, uncontrolled infection, pregnancy and lactation led to exclusion. Clinicians diagnosed using symptoms, serum thyroxine, TRAb, thyroid ultrasound and orbital computed tomography. The data are from a study of Graves' ophthalmopathy and Graves' hyperthyroidism. Study observations and caveats: Blood also harbored most expanded thyroid clonotypes above 0.001 frequency. In predicting ophthalmopathy progression, the model reached approximately 70% sensitivity and about 73% specificity.

Amplifying from RNA transcripts, the study obtained TCR beta CDR3 regions. Second-round multiplex PCR followed a first-round RT-PCR using HTBI primers. Each CDR3 protein is one row after TCRdb ran MiXCR on the multiplex PCR reads. The sample includes around 1.1 million distinct CDR3 sequences, 36% seen only once; the top ten take roughly 10%. The sample taken for sequencing was peripheral blood or thyroid tissue (not recorded which). The sequence was obtained from an adult man with Graves' hyperthyroidism.

For the CDR3, the DNA is TGTGCCAGCACCTTACTGGGACAGTCCCAAGAGACCCAGTACTTC. It specifies CASTLLGQSQETQYF. The V call is TRBV2, the J call TRBJ2-5; 7 positions match TRBD1. The V gene end was trimmed by 7 bases and the J gene end by 1 base; junction bases not matched to a gene: 9. The germline V gene has CDR1 SNHLY and CDR2 FYNNEI. The CDR3 length is 15 residues.